This TCR beta chain was observed in a study of CD4 T cells in relation to SARS-CoV-2 and coronaviruses. CD4 enrichment then naive enrichment separated naive from memory CD4+ cells. Study-wide points: Each donor contributed either pre-pandemic or post-infection samples, not both.

The repertoire was sequenced with immunoSEQ multiplex PCR; TCRdb's copy has only in-frame clones and lacks some. Among approximately 50,000 clones, 92% were seen once, and the ten largest hold 0.3% to 0.5%. About this clone: The antigen is undetermined.

Germline loops: CDR1 KGHSH, CDR2 LQKENI. The V and J ends lost 0 bases and 5 bases, in that order; junction bases with no gene match: 3. The CDR3 extends over 14 amino acids. The chain carries TRBV18 and TRBJ2-5; 7 bases agree with TRBD1. Sequencing was carried out using naive CD4+ T cells from PBMCs. Specified subset: naive CD4+ T cells isolated by negative enrichment. This clonotype was sampled from an adult with COVID-19. The CDR3 coding sequence is TGTGCCAGCTCACCACCGACAGGGCGGGAGACCCAGTACTTC. It codes for CASSPPTGRETQYF.